This T cell receptor (beta chain) was documented in a study of cytomegalovirus exposure and HLA in healthy donors. Germline V lookup: CDR1 MRHNA, CDR2 SNTAGT. V lost 0 bases and J lost 7; bases outside the gene matches: 16. The CDR3 runs to 19 residues. The PCR was carried out with 60 Vbeta primers and 13 Jbeta primers. Generated by immunoSEQ multiplex PCR, the TCRdb table keeps only in-frame clones and is missing some. Among around 90,000 clones listed, about four fifths were seen once. About this clone itself: Its matching antigen is unknown.

General observations from the study: Cytomegalovirus-associated TCR beta chains were listed, numbering 150 to 200.

This sequence originates from a woman between 40 and 50 years old in good health and CMV-seronegative. Sequencing was done on a sample of PBMCs. J is TRBJ2-1 and V is TRBV6-4, with 9 bases fitting TRBD2. The CDR3 nucleotides read TGTGCCAGCAGTGACTCATTGAGGGGTGGGATAGCGGGAGTGAATGAGCAGTTCTTC. Protein product: CASSDSLRGGIAGVNEQFF.